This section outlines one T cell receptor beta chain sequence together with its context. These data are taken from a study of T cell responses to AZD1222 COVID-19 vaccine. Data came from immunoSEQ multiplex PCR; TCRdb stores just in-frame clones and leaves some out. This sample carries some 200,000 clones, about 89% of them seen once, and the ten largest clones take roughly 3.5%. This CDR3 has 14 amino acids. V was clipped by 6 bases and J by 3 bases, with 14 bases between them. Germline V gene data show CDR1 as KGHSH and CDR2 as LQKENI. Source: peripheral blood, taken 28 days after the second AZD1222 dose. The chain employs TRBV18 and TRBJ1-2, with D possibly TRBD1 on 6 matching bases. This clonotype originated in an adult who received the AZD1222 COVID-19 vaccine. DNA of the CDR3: TGTGCCAGCTCCCCCGATACAGGGCACTATGGCTACACCTTC. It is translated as CASSPDTGHYGYTF.